This TCR beta chain was documented in a study of T cell responses to AZD1222 COVID-19 vaccine. Study conclusions and caveats: Clonal diversity was possibly underestimated, and the donors were mostly white British, with more females. Researchers report vaccine-associated CD4 TCRs spanning spike, with dominance at 160-218 and 743-854.

Trimming removed 4 bases from V and 8 bases from J, with 14 bases in between. Germline V gene lookup returns CDR1 SQVTM and CDR2 ANQGSEA. The CDR3 is 12 residues long. Here immunoSEQ multiplex PCR was the method, and the copy in TCRdb shows in-frame clones only, minus some. Of fewer than 75,000 clones in the sample, about 90% were seen once. Details on this clone: Its antigen is not identified.

Sequenced here: peripheral blood, sampled 28 days after the second dose of the MenACWY control vaccine. The chain combines TRBV29-1 with TRBJ1-2; TRBD1 might be the D (5 bases). The sequence was collected from an adult who received the MenACWY meningococcal vaccine as a control. This CDR3 reads CSVGQGAQGYTF. CDR3 nucleotide sequence: TGCAGCGTTGGGCAGGGAGCTCAGGGCTACACCTTC.